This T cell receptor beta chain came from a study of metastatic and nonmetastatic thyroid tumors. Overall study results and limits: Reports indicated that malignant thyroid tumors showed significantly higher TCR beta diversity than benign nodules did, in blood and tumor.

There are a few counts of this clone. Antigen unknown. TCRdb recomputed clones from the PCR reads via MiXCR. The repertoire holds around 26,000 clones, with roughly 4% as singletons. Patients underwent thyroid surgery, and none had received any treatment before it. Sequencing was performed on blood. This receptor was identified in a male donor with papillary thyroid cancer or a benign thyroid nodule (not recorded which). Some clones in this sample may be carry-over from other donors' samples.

CDR3 nucleotide sequence: TGTGCCAGCAGTCGGGTTGGTGCTAACTATGGCTACACCTTC. Translation gives CASSRVGANYGYTF. The chain combines TRBV2 with TRBJ1-2; D gene ambiguous. In germline, CDR1 is SNHLY, CDR2 FYNNEI. There are 14 residues in the CDR3. V gave up 5 bases and J gave up 0 bases, with 10 bases separating them.